This T cell receptor (beta chain) is drawn from a study of beta chain features in type 1 diabetes. Background on the study: Patient and healthy donor groups were alike in age, gender and cell yields. General study findings and limits: Any role of HLA type in TCRB rearrangement remained unresolved here. For type 1 diabetes patients, VDJ junctions showed fewer insertions and more deletions. For Type 1 diabetes patients, all four CD4+ subsets carried TCRB CDR3s that were moderately but significantly shorter.

Investigators reverse transcribed all isolated RNA, so they sequenced expressed TCRB transcripts. The average output of naive, central memory and regulatory T cell samples was about 3.57 million reads. The data were produced by immunoSEQ multiplex PCR, yet TCRdb's version contains in-frame clones alone and is incomplete. The table has roughly 160,000 clones, approximately 9% seen once. Notes on this clone: Its target is not known.

The CDR3 extends over 12 amino acids. CDR1 and CDR2 from the germline V gene are SNHLY and FYNNEI. V shed 3 bases and J shed 2 bases, with 4 bases lying between them. This TCR came from a young woman with type 1 diabetes. J is TRBJ1-2 and V is TRBV2; D gene ambiguous. What was sequenced was central memory CD4+ T cells from blood. CDR3 sequence (DNA): TGTGCCAGCAGTGACATCAACTATGGCTACACCTTC. As protein: CASSDINYGYTF.